Following are 6 T cell receptor beta chains from one sample sequenced in a study of blood T cell repertoires in COVID-19. TCRdb's copy holds only in-frame clones and misses some; the assay was immunoSEQ multiplex PCR. The sample carries some 350,000 clones, more than 70% recorded once. Sequencing was carried out using peripheral blood. These receptor sequences come from an older woman with COVID-19, enrolled during active disease.

V is TRBV2 and J is TRBJ2-7; D perhaps matches TRBD2 (5 bases). Germline-derived CDR1 and CDR2 are SNHLY and FYNNEI. Trimming cost V 6 bases and J 4 bases, with 10 bases left between them. This CDR3 region has 12 residues. The CDR3 is CASREVEYEQYF. CDR3 nucleotide sequence: TGTGCCAGCAGGGAGGTAGAGTACGAGCAGTACTTC. The full variable domain, with the rest looked up from reference TRBV2 and TRBJ2-7, is EPEVTQTPSHQVTQMGQEVILRCVPISNHLYFYWYRQILGQKVEFLVSFYNNEISEKSEIFDDQFSVERPDGSNFTLKIRSTKLEDSAMYFCASREVEYEQYFGPGTRLTVT.

The chain couples TRBV5-1 to TRBJ2-7, with 10 positions matching TRBD1. Germline CDR1 reads SGHRS; CDR2 reads YFSETQ. The CDR3 has 15 amino acids. J was trimmed by 2 bases and V by 3 bases; bases with no gene match: 5. CDR3 protein: CASSWTGGSTYEQYF. The CDR3 region has the DNA TGCGCCAGCAGCTGGACAGGGGGTTCGACCTACGAGCAGTACTTC.

The CDR3 coding sequence is TGTGCCAGCAGCCCTTCCGGGACAGGGAACACTGAAGCTTTCTTT. Translated: CASSPSGTGNTEAFF. The genes are TRBV5-6 and TRBJ1-1; TRBD1 agrees at 8 bases. Trimming took 4 bases from V and 1 from J; bases not matched to a gene: 6. CDR3 length: 15 amino acids. Per germline, CDR1 SGHDT and CDR2 YYEEEE.

This chain uses TRBV28 with TRBJ1-2, with a weak D call TRBD1 (5 bases). CDR1 is MDHEN and CDR2 is SYDVKM in the germline V gene. V was shortened by 5 bases and J by 5 bases, with 15 bases between the two germline ends. The CDR3 contains 14 residues. The CDR3 region is CASSAGPSLYGYTF. CDR3 coding DNA: TGTGCCAGCAGTGCGGGACCGAGCCTTTATGGCTACACCTTC.

This chain connects TRBV6-5 to TRBJ2-3, with 10 bases fitting TRBD2. Germline-derived CDR1 and CDR2 are MNHEY and SVGAGI. The CDR3 totals 15 residues. J lost 4 bases, V lost 5 bases, and 6 bases had no gene match. The CDR3 bases are TGTGCCAGCAGTCTTAGCGGGGGGCTGGCAGATACGCAGTATTTT. The encoded protein is CASSLSGGLADTQYF.

The chain links TRBV7-2 to TRBJ2-7, with 9 bases that match TRBD1. The CDR3 is 13 residues long. The germline V gene encodes CDR1 SGHTA and CDR2 FQGNSA. The V segment lost 5 bases and the J segment 7 bases; nucleotides outside the gene matches: 6. CDR3 loop: CASSRGQGREQYF. The CDR3 nucleotides are TGTGCCAGCAGCCGGGGACAGGGAAGAGAGCAGTACTTC.